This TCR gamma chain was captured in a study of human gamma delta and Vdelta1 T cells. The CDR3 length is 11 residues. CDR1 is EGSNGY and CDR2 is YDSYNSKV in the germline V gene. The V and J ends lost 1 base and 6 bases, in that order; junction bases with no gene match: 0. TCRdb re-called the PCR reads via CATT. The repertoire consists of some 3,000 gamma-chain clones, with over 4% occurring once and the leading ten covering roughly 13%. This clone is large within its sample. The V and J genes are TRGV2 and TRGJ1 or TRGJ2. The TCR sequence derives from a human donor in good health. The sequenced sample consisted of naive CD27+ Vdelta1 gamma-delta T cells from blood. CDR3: CATWDGYKKLF. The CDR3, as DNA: TGTGCCACCTGGGACGGTTATAAGAAACTCTTT.